Here is one T cell receptor beta chain with its context. No antigen is known for it. The CDR3 loop spans 16 amino acids. CDR1 and CDR2 (germline): SEHNR, FQNEAQ (reference sequence). Germline trimming cut 5 bases from V and 8 bases from J; bases unmatched to any gene: 12. This sample was included in a study of blood T cells in healthy people across ages. The sample providers were healthy Caucasian people from Russia, aged roughly 6 to 95. Total RNA extraction produced at least 5.5 micrograms (per sample) for the study. Primers used in a second PCR of about 7 to 12 cycles were a sample-barcoded 5' primer and a J-beta primer mix. In TCRdb, the 5' RACE reads were re-called with MiXCR into one record per CDR3 protein. The table has some 860,000 distinct CDR3 sequences, roughly 50% seen once. The study, taken as a whole, reports: It was the long-lived donors that had more naive CD4+ cells and higher diversity than aged donors.

Sample: blood. The chain links TRBV7-9 to TRBJ2-4, with 10 bases aligning to TRBD2. The sequence came from a man between 35 and 55 years old in good health. CDR3 protein: CASSPRAGGLSDIQYF. The CDR3 coding sequence is TGTGCCAGCAGCCCGAGAGCGGGAGGGCTATCAGACATTCAGTACTTC.